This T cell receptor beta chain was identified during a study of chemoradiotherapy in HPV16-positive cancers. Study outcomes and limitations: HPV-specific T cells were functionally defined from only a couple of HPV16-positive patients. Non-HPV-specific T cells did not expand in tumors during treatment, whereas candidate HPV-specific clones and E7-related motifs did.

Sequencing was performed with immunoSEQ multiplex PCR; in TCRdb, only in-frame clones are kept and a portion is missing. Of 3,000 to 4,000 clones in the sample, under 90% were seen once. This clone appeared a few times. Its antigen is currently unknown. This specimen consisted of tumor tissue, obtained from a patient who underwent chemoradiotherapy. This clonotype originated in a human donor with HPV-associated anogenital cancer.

CDR3 loop: CASSGISGRGAISEQFF. Written as DNA, the CDR3 is TGTGCCAGCAGCGGGATTAGCGGGAGGGGGGCAATAAGTGAGCAGTTCTTC. The genes are TRBV7-9 and TRBJ2-1; 11 positions agree with TRBD2. In germline, CDR1 is SEHNR, CDR2 FQNEAQ (reference sequence). With V trimmed by 5 bases and J by 9 bases, 15 bases remained unmatched. The CDR3 is 17 residues long.